Presented here are 22 T cell receptor beta chains from one specimen sequenced in a study of CD8+ T cells in alopecia areata. Stated treatment: oral pan-JAK inhibitor, 5-10 mg twice daily. Reverse transcribed after extraction, RNA yielded cDNA as the sequencing template. Clones were sequenced by immunoSEQ multiplex PCR, and TCRdb holds only the in-frame ones, with some missing. The sample holds fewer than 150,000 clones, roughly 50% seen once. The sample consisted of CD8+ T cells sorted from blood, taken at week 4, from a patient treated with tofacitinib. The receptor source for this set is a human donor with alopecia areata.

Notes on this clone: This sample includes further DNA sequences coding for the same CDR3. The chain joins TRBV13 to TRBJ2-5, with unresolved D. Deletions cut 6 bases from V and 4 bases from J, with 9 bases between. Looked up from germline, CDR1 is PRHDT and CDR2 is FYEKMQ (reference sequence). The CDR3 spans 12 residues. The CDR3 is CASSLGSETQYF. The CDR3 coding sequence is TGTGCCAGCAGTCTAGGCTCAGAGACCCAGTACTTC.

The chain couples TRBV4-1 to TRBJ2-7; 8 bases are a match to TRBD2. The CDR3 is 15 residues long. J lost 2 bases, V lost 1 base, and 4 bases had no gene match. CDR1 is MGHRA, CDR2 YSYEKL, per germline. The CDR3 DNA reads TGCGCCAGCAGCCAAGGCCTAGCGGGCACCTACGAGCAGTACTTC. This codes for CASSQGLAGTYEQYF.

This clone has a single count. The chain employs TRBV18 and TRBJ2-5, with a tentative D call TRBD1 (6 bases). Trimming pared 3 bases from V and 3 bases from J, leaving 8 bases between. The CDR3 spans 13 residues. The germline CDR1 and CDR2 sequences are KGHSH and LQKENI. The CDR3 sequence: CASSPGQEETQYF. The CDR3 DNA reads TGTGCCAGCTCACCGGGACAAGAAGAGACCCAGTACTTC.

This chain links TRBV27 with TRBJ2-5; 9 nucleotides line up with TRBD1. The CDR3 runs 18 residues. J gave up 2 bases and V 1 base, and 11 bases lay outside the gene matches. CDR1 and CDR2 from the germline V gene are MNHEY and SMNVEV (reference sequence). This CDR3 is CASSLLRADRGPQETQYF. The CDR3 DNA sequence: TGTGCCAGCAGTTTATTACGGGCGGACAGGGGACCTCAAGAGACCCAGTACTTC.

This clone was picked up a small number of times. The chain has TRBV29-1 and TRBJ2-7; D is uncertain. V lost 6 bases, J lost 0 bases, and 12 bases lay in between. This CDR3 is built from 13 residues. Germline lookup yields CDR1 SQVTM and CDR2 ANQGSEA. The CDR3 DNA sequence: TGCAGCGTCCTCCCGTCTGGCTCCTACGAGCAGTACTTC. Translating gives CSVLPSGSYEQYF.

The chain is built from TRBV5-1 and TRBJ1-6; D is uncertain. Trimming took off 0 bases at V and 8 bases at J, with 15 bases between the two ends. There are 16 residues in the CDR3. Germline V gene lookup returns CDR1 SGHRS and CDR2 YFSETQ. Here the CDR3 reads CASSLAEWQAYSPLHF. CDR3 nucleotide sequence: TGCGCCAGCAGCTTGGCCGAGTGGCAGGCATATTCACCCCTCCACTTT. Based on the CDR3 plus reference TRBV5-1 and TRBJ1-6, the full variable domain is KAGVTQTPRYLIKTRGQQVTLSCSPISGHRSVSWYQQTPGQGLQFLFEYFSETQRNKGNFPGRFSGRQFSNSRSEMNVSTLELGDSALYLCASSLAEWQAYSPLHFGNGTRLTVT.

CDR3 amino acids: CASSLGSSGYNEQFF. In DNA form, the CDR3 reads TGTGCCAGCAGCTTAGGATCTAGCGGATACAATGAGCAGTTCTTC. V usage is TRBV11-2 and J usage is TRBJ2-1, with 7 bases aligning to TRBD2. Losses at the gene ends were 1 base for V and 4 bases for J; bases not matched to a gene: 4. CDR3 length: 15 amino acids. From germline, CDR1 is SGHAT and CDR2 FQNNGV.

The table lists this clone with a count of one. The gene calls are TRBV7-9 and TRBJ1-4; D not certain. The CDR3 loop spans 12 amino acids. Germline lookup yields CDR1 SEHNR and CDR2 FQNEAQ (reference sequence). The V and J ends lost 5 bases and 8 bases respectively, with 9 bases between them. This chain's CDR3 is CASSLPPEKLFF. The CDR3 nucleotides read TGTGCCAGCAGCCTTCCACCGGAAAAACTGTTTTTT.

The CDR3 reads CASSLTPADTGPSYEQYF. In DNA form, the CDR3 reads TGTGCCAGCAGCCTCACCCCCGCGGACACAGGTCCCTCCTACGAGCAGTACTTC. The rearrangement links TRBV7-9 to TRBJ2-7, with a tentative D call TRBD1 (5 bases). The germline gives CDR1 SEHNR, CDR2 FQNEAQ (reference sequence). The V and J ends lost 5 bases and 0 bases respectively, with 23 bases between them. This CDR3 is built from 18 residues.

The genes are TRBV4-3 and TRBJ1-1; D is undetermined. The V gene's germline CDR1 is LGHNA and CDR2 YSLEER. The CDR3 loop spans 14 amino acids. V dropped 4 bases and J dropped 3 bases, with 12 bases sitting between them. The CDR3 coding sequence is TGCGCCAGCAGCCCAGTCTTGGGCGACACTGAAGCTTTCTTT. Translation: CASSPVLGDTEAFF.

The chain employs TRBV5-1 and TRBJ2-1, with D hard to call. This CDR3 is built from 13 residues. V was shortened by 0 bases and J by 5 bases, with 6 bases between the two germline ends. Germline CDR1 is SGHRS and CDR2 is YFSETQ. The DNA of the CDR3 is TGCGCCAGCAGCTTGGTACGGAACAATGAGCAGTTCTTC. As protein: CASSLVRNNEQFF.

This clone was observed a handful of times. The V call is TRBV7-9, the J call TRBJ1-1; no clear D. There are 13 residues in the CDR3. Looked up from germline, CDR1 is SEHNR and CDR2 is FQNEAQ (reference sequence). V was trimmed by 2 bases and J by 6 bases, leaving 10 bases between them. The DNA for the CDR3 is TGTGCCAGCAGCTTAATGGGTGCCGCTGAAGCTTTCTTT. Amino acids: CASSLMGAAEAFF.

V and J are TRBV30 and TRBJ1-5, with D hard to call. The V end lost 0 bases, the J end lost 5 bases, and 11 bases lay between the germline ends. Germline loops: CDR1 GTSNPN, CDR2 SVGIG (reference sequence). The CDR3 has 14 amino acids. The CDR3 region is CAWSVKQTHQPQHF. The CDR3 nucleotides are TGTGCCTGGAGTGTCAAACAAACGCATCAGCCCCAGCATTTT.

The chain couples TRBV30 to TRBJ1-1, with TRBD1 as a possible D gene (6 bases). The germline V and J ends were trimmed by 3 bases and 5 bases, with 13 bases remaining between them. Germline values: CDR1 GTSNPN, CDR2 SVGIG (reference sequence). The CDR3 has 13 residues. For the CDR3, the DNA is TGTGCCTGGAGCATCGGGGGGCGGACTGAAGCTTTCTTT. This sequence encodes CAWSIGGRTEAFF.

The CDR3 sequence: CAWSVYGGPYEQYF. Here the CDR3 DNA reads TGTGCCTGGAGTGTATACGGGGGGCCCTACGAGCAGTACTTC. The chain couples TRBV30 to TRBJ2-7, with D possibly TRBD2 on 7 matching bases. The CDR3 loop spans 14 amino acids. Looked up from germline, CDR1 is GTSNPN and CDR2 is SVGIG (reference sequence). Trimming shortened V by 0 bases and J by 2 bases, and 11 bases separated the two germline ends.

This clone occurred a few times. The genes are TRBV14 and TRBJ2-7; 13 nucleotides agree with TRBD2. The trim removed 2 bases at V and 2 bases at J, leaving 6 bases unmatched. Looked up from germline, CDR1 is SGHDN and CDR2 is FVKESK. This CDR3 contains 17 residues. The CDR3 loop is CASSQPPGLAGPYEQYF. The CDR3 DNA reads TGTGCCAGCAGCCAACCCCCGGGACTAGCGGGACCCTACGAGCAGTACTTC. The complete variable domain, with remaining parts taken from reference TRBV14 and TRBJ2-7, reads EAGVTQFPSHSVIEKGQTVTLRCDPISGHDNLYWYRRVMGKEIKFLLHFVKESKQDESGMPNNRFLAERTGGTYSTLKVQPAELEDSGVYFCASSQPPGLAGPYEQYFGPGTRLTVT.

V usage is TRBV27 and J usage is TRBJ1-2; 7 nucleotides align to TRBD1. The CDR3 loop spans 13 amino acids. V was clipped by 5 bases and J by 2 bases; unmatched bases: 2. Germline V gene data show CDR1 as MNHEY and CDR2 as SMNVEV (reference sequence). CDR3 nucleotides: TGTGCCAGCAGTCCGGGACAGAACTATGGCTACACCTTC. It codes for CASSPGQNYGYTF.

The chain employs TRBV5-1 and TRBJ2-5, with no clear D. The CDR3 covers 13 residues. Trimming took off 3 bases at V and 0 bases at J, with 6 bases between the two ends. Per germline, CDR1 SGHRS and CDR2 YFSETQ. The CDR3 sequence is CASSSLYQETQYF. The CDR3 DNA is TGCGCCAGCAGCTCCTTGTACCAAGAGACCCAGTACTTC.

This chain joins TRBV25-1 and TRBJ2-3, with D perhaps TRBD2 (6 bases). Germline-derived CDR1 and CDR2 are MGHDK and SYGVNS. Trimming stripped 3 bases from V and 0 bases from J, with 13 bases between. CDR3 length: 16 residues. The CDR3 DNA reads as TGTGCCAGCAGTGAGCCGACTAGACCTAGCACAGATACGCAGTATTTT. Amino acids: CASSEPTRPSTDTQYF. The complete variable domain, with remaining parts taken from reference TRBV25-1 and TRBJ2-3, reads EADIYQTPRYLVIGTGKKITLECSQTMGHDKMYWYQQDPGMELHLIHYSYGVNSTEKGDLSSESTVSRIRTEHFPLTLESARPSHTSQYLCASSEPTRPSTDTQYFGPGTRLTVL.

The V gene is TRBV6-1, the J gene TRBJ2-5; D not certain. The CDR3 is 13 amino acids. Germline lookup yields CDR1 MNHNS and CDR2 SASEGT. V shed 4 bases and J shed 2 bases, with 8 bases lying between them. The CDR3 protein is CASSADGQETQYF. CDR3 nucleotides: TGTGCCAGCAGTGCGGACGGACAAGAGACCCAGTACTTC.

V gene TRBV25-1 combines with J gene TRBJ1-2; D remains unclear. Germline CDR1 and CDR2: MGHDK and SYGVNS. CDR3 length: 15 amino acids. Trimming left V 5 bases short and J 6 bases short, with 19 bases between. DNA for the CDR3: TGTGCCAGCAGTACTTTCGCCTCCGCGGCAGATGGCTACACCTTC. It yields the protein CASSTFASAADGYTF.

The genes are TRBV15 and TRBJ1-5, with TRBD1 matching over 7 bases. Germline values: CDR1 LNHNV, CDR2 YYDKDF (reference sequence). CDR3 length: 15 residues. V dropped 5 bases and J dropped 4; count of bases not matched to a gene: 8. DNA of the CDR3: TGTGCCACCAGCCCCCGGGACAGATTAAATCAGCCCCAGCATTTT. Translated, it gives CATSPRDRLNQPQHF. The whole variable domain, filled in from reference TRBV15 and TRBJ1-5, reads DAMVIQNPRYQVTQFGKPVTLSCSQTLNHNVMYWYQQKSSQAPKLLFHYYDKDFNNEADTPDNFQSRRPNTSFCFLDIRSPGLGDTAMYLCATSPRDRLNQPQHFGDGTRLSIL.